This is a list of T cell receptor beta chains from one sample in a study of blood T cells in healthy people across ages. TCRdb itself ran the 5' RACE reads through MiXCR, one entry per CDR3 protein. The data contain 1.8 million or so distinct CDR3 sequences, roughly two fifths of them singletons. The sample consisted of blood. These receptors were taken from a human donor in good health. CDR3s include the opening cysteine and the closing phenylalanine or tryptophan.

j_gene	v_gene	CDR3aa
TRBJ2-1	TRBV6-2/TRBV6-3	CASSSLAGGPQEQFF
TRBJ2-3	TRBV28	CASSYPGHTDTQYF
TRBJ1-1	TRBV19	CASSDYWTGNTEAFF
TRBJ1-2	TRBV20-1	CSARGGLLYGYTF
TRBJ2-1	TRBV7-8	CASSLDYGTLRGQFF
TRBJ1-5	TRBV20-1	CSARTGHNQPQHF
TRBJ2-7	TRBV28	CASGPGVPPYEQYF
TRBJ2-1	TRBV9	CASSVFTGGDADEQFF
TRBJ2-5	TRBV5-1	CASHDRGGVETQYF
TRBJ2-1	TRBV5-5	CASSVSDNEQFF
TRBJ2-1	TRBV5-1	CASSSEWGPSNEQFF
TRBJ2-4	TRBV7-9	CASSLVGGTKNIQYF
TRBJ2-3	TRBV7-2	CASSEGSGVDTDTQYF
TRBJ2-1	TRBV5-6	CASSGVRNEQFF
TRBJ2-1	TRBV7-3	CASSLRVRYWADEQFF
TRBJ1-6	TRBV20-1	CSAKNRGISPLHF
TRBJ2-5	TRBV5-1	CASSLESGRKYF
TRBJ2-5	TRBV7-3	CASSLTRGGQETQYF
TRBJ2-7	TRBV7-3	CASSLTGTESYEQYF
TRBJ1-5	TRBV27	CASKSLGRGFPQHF
TRBJ1-4	TRBV13	CASSTRDRGANEKLFF
TRBJ2-7	TRBV5-1	CASSLDPTGMGTEQYF
TRBJ2-5	TRBV28	CASSFKGRRQETQYF
TRBJ2-5	TRBV29-1	CSVERGWTLFQETQYF
TRBJ1-2	TRBV9	CASSAQSGTANYGYTF
TRBJ2-6	TRBV5-1	CASREGAGGSGANVLTF
TRBJ2-7	TRBV20-1	CSAQPWRQGAYEQYF
TRBJ2-7	TRBV5-1	CASSLELGVEQYF
TRBJ2-3	TRBV27	CASRRLAASDTQYF
TRBJ2-7	TRBV20-1	CSASGVSGFYEQYF
TRBJ2-3	TRBV12-3/TRBV12-4	CASRSTGLADRADTQYF
TRBJ2-5	TRBV12-3/TRBV12-4	CASRHDRQETQYF
TRBJ2-7	TRBV7-2	CASSLVGGRDEQYF
NA	TRBV29-1	CSVVRGGSVEQYF
NA	TRBV19	CASSLTIAYEQYF
TRBJ2-7	TRBV4-1	CASSQQPSGEISYEQYF
TRBJ2-7	TRBV5-1	CASMELEGPYEQYF
TRBJ1-2	TRBV5-6	CASSLGGNYYGYTF
TRBJ1-2	TRBV4-1	CASSQTDKNGYTF